The present entry profiles one TCR beta chain with its context. What it binds is not known. Germline loops: CDR1 MNHEY, CDR2 SMNVEV (reference sequence). This CDR3 is built from 13 residues. The germline V and J ends were trimmed by 1 base and 4 bases, with 8 bases remaining between them. Both 60 Vbeta primers and 13 Jbeta primers went into the PCR. Assay used: immunoSEQ multiplex PCR; TCRdb lists only in-frame clones, some missing. This table holds around 58,000 clones. There were likely unrecorded immune exposures, though donors were nominally healthy when sampled. This specimen comes from a study of cytomegalovirus exposure and HLA in healthy donors. Study observations and caveats: Some V segments, TRBV6-2 and TRBV6-3 among them, were indistinguishable and were therefore excluded. There were several of the most significant clusters that appeared linked to common viral pathogens in a later analysis. Researchers reportedly found TCR beta sequences accurately predicted most subjects' HLA-A and HLA-B alleles.

The J gene is TRBJ2-7, the V gene TRBV27; tentative D call: TRBD2 (5 bases). The receptor's source is a man aged 50 to 59 in good health and CMV-seropositive. Sequencing was performed on PBMCs. The CDR3 nucleotides are TGTGCCAGCAGTTTATATCGGGGTTACGAGCAGTACTTC. Translated: CASSLYRGYEQYF.